Presented here are 13 T cell receptor beta chains from one specimen sequenced in a study of T cell repertoires in cytomegalovirus infection. TCRdb independently ran MiXCR on the reads; one entry per CDR3 protein. This sample has tens of thousands of distinct CDR3 sequences, with roughly a quarter found just once. The antigens of these receptors remain unknown. Source: CD8+ T cells from cultured PBMCs, taken from culture after CMV antigen stimulation. These receptors were taken from a human donor in good health (CMV status not recorded). Some clones in this sample may be carry-over from other donors' samples.

This clonotype appeared a few times. CDR3 bases: TGTGCCAGCAGCTTGGAGGGACTAGCGAACACCGGGGAGCTGTTTTTT. The encoded protein is CASSLEGLANTGELFF. The V and J genes are TRBV5-5 and TRBJ2-2; 8 bases map to TRBD2. The germline V gene encodes CDR1 SGHKS and CDR2 YYEKEE (reference sequence). The CDR3 has 16 residues. V was clipped by 0 bases and J by 0 bases; unmatched bases: 1.

A word on this clonotype: A read error may be the cause here, since a much bigger clone is one base away. V gene TRBV3-1 combines with J gene TRBJ2-7; no definite D call. Germline V gives CDR1 LGHDT, CDR2 YNNKEL (reference sequence). This CDR3 contains 12 residues. CDR3 nucleotides: TGTGCCAGCAGCAAGGACCCCTACAAGCAGTACTTC. It codes for CASSKDPYKQYF.

Ten or more counts support this clonotype. The CDR3 sequence: CSAQGTSGRISYNEQFF. The CDR3 DNA is TGCAGTGCTCAAGGGACTAGCGGGAGGATCTCCTACAATGAGCAGTTCTTC. The chain links TRBV20-1 to TRBJ2-1; 15 nucleotides align to TRBD2. V gave up 5 bases and J gave up 0 bases; unmatched junction bases: 5. The CDR3 runs to 17 residues. Germline assignment: CDR1 DFQATT and CDR2 SNEGSKA (reference sequence).

The rearrangement uses TRBV3-1 and TRBJ1-1; D is possibly TRBD1 (5 bases). With 0 bases removed from V and 5 bases from J, the gap between germline ends came to 13 bases. The CDR3 covers 15 residues. CDR1 LGHDT and CDR2 YNNKEL come from the germline V gene (reference sequence). For the CDR3, the DNA is TGTGCCAGCAGCCAAGAACTGGGGCTAGCAACTGAAGCTTTCTTT. Protein: CASSQELGLATEAFF. Looking up the rest from reference TRBV3-1 and TRBJ1-1 gives the full variable domain: DTAVSQTPKYLVTQMGNDKSIKCEQNLGHDTMYWYKQDSKKFLKIMFSYNNKELIINETVPNRFSPKSPDKAHLNLHINSLELGDSAVYFCASSQELGLATEAFFGQGTRLTVV.

This rearrangement joins TRBV6-1 to TRBJ2-7; 8 bases fit TRBD2. Trimming at V came to 9 bases and at J to 0 bases, leaving 7 bases not matched to a gene. CDR1 is MNHNS, CDR2 SASEGT, per germline. This CDR3 has 14 residues. In nucleotides, the CDR3 is TGTGCCAGGGAGCGGGAGCGCCCCTCCTACGAGCAGTACTTC. It yields the protein CARERERPSYEQYF.

This chain connects TRBV4-3 to TRBJ2-5; D perhaps matches TRBD1 (6 bases). Trimming left V 0 bases short and J 6 bases short, with 8 bases between. Per the germline V gene, CDR1 is LGHNA and CDR2 is YSLEER. The CDR3 has 13 amino acids. CDR3 DNA sequence: TGCGCCAGCAGCCAAGATACAGGGAAGACCCAGTACTTC. Translated: CASSQDTGKTQYF.

The chain carries TRBV12-3 or TRBV12-4 and TRBJ2-1; tentative D call: TRBD1 (6 bases). V shed 5 bases and J shed 6 bases, with 17 bases lying between them. The CDR3 contains 15 residues. The CDR3 loop is CASSPTGHGLNEQFF. For the CDR3, the DNA is TGTGCCAGCAGTCCAACGGGACATGGCCTCAATGAGCAGTTCTTC.

Ten or more counts support this clonotype. The chain is built from TRBV7-9 and TRBJ1-4, with D possibly TRBD1 on 6 matching bases. Trimming took 5 bases from V and 13 from J, leaving 20 bases between them. Germline assignment: CDR1 SEHNR and CDR2 FQNEAQ (reference sequence). The CDR3 consists of 14 residues. CDR3 protein: CASSTTGPGDRLFF. Written as DNA, the CDR3 is TGTGCCAGCAGCACTACAGGGCCCGGTGATAGACTGTTTTTT. The full variable domain, in which reference TRBV7-9 and TRBJ1-4 provide the parts outside the CDR3, is DTGVSQNPRHKITKRGQNVTFRCDPISEHNRLYWYRQTLGQGPEFLTYFQNEAQLEKSRLLSDRFSAERPKGSFSTLEIQRTEQGDSAMYLCASSTTGPGDRLFFGSGTQLSVL.

This clonotype is classed as large. The chain joins TRBV12-3 or TRBV12-4 to TRBJ2-5; 7 bases match TRBD2. V trimming: 7 bases; J trimming: 10 bases; junction bases outside the gene matches: 15. The CDR3 runs to 14 residues. CDR3 nucleotide sequence: TGTGCCAGCACCCACTCCGCCCCGGGGGAGGGCCAGTACTTC. Residues: CASTHSAPGEGQYF.

The V gene is TRBV29-1, the J gene TRBJ2-1, with D unresolved. In germline, CDR1 is SQVTM, CDR2 ANQGSEA. Trimming cost V 3 bases and J 1 base, with 13 bases left between them. This CDR3 comprises 15 residues. Written as DNA, the CDR3 is TGCAGCGTTGATTCAACACGTAGGTCCTACAATGAGCAGTTCTTC. It codes for CSVDSTRRSYNEQFF.

This clonotype was picked up a small number of times. The V call is TRBV10-3, the J call TRBJ2-3; TRBD1 is a possible D gene (6 bases). Germline V CDR1 and CDR2: ENHRY, SYGVKD. The CDR3 is 17 amino acids. Trimming cost V 3 bases and J 1 base, with 17 bases left between them. CDR3 residues: CAISDPRQAPGTDTQYF. Written as DNA, the CDR3 is TGTGCCATCAGTGACCCCAGACAGGCCCCCGGCACAGATACGCAGTATTTT.

The CDR3 here is CASSLYGNQPQHF. The CDR3, as DNA: TGCGCCAGCAGCCTATATGGCAATCAGCCCCAGCATTTT. V is TRBV5-1 and J is TRBJ1-5; no clear D gene. The CDR3 contains 13 residues. Germline values: CDR1 SGHRS, CDR2 YFSETQ. Trimming left V 4 bases short and J 2 bases short, with 7 bases between.

This clonotype was picked up a small number of times. The rearrangement uses TRBV7-2 and TRBJ1-4; unclear D gene. Germline values: CDR1 SGHTA, CDR2 FQGNSA. The CDR3 sequence is 11 residues long. Trimming removed 6 bases at V and 10 bases at J, with 9 bases between. This CDR3 reads CASSLLGKLFF. The CDR3 DNA sequence: TGTGCCAGCAGTTTATTAGGAAAACTGTTTTTT.